A selection of T cell receptor beta chains follows, all from one sample in a study of CD8 T cells in ankylosing spondylitis. MiXCR was run by TCRdb on the 5' RACE reads, yielding one entry per CDR3 protein. The repertoire holds approximately 260,000 distinct CDR3 sequences, with 15% to 20% as singletons. The specimen was blood, either unsorted or a sorted T cell fraction (not recorded which). The receptors shown here come from a male donor with ankylosing spondylitis or in good health (not recorded which). Each CDR3 is given with its conserved first and last residue. Fields, in order: V gene, clone size, D gene, J gene, CDR3 protein, CDR3 DNA. D genes are given only for firm matches. Where a row states a size, it is once, few, many or the class of an expanded clone; other rows omit it.

V gene: TRBV5-5; clone size: -; D gene: -; J gene: TRBJ2-3; CDR3 protein: CASSLVGASTDTQYF; CDR3 DNA: TGTGCCAGCAGCTTGGTCGGGGCGAGCACAGATACGCAGTATTTT
V gene: TRBV9; clone size: -; D gene: TRBD2; J gene: TRBJ2-3; CDR3 protein: CASSVSGTSTDTQYF; CDR3 DNA: TGCGCCAGCAGCGTTAGCGGGACTAGCACAGATACGCAGTATTTT
V gene: TRBV29-1; clone size: few; D gene: -; J gene: TRBJ2-3; CDR3 protein: CSVVGITDTQYF; CDR3 DNA: TGCAGCGTTGTCGGCATCACAGATACGCAGTATTTT
V gene: TRBV11-2; clone size: few; D gene: -; J gene: TRBJ2-1; CDR3 protein: CASSLLGDSNEQFF; CDR3 DNA: TGTGCCAGCAGCTTGCTTGGGGACTCCAATGAGCAGTTCTTC
V gene: TRBV4-1; clone size: -; D gene: TRBD2; J gene: TRBJ2-7; CDR3 protein: CASSQEGLAGGEQYF; CDR3 DNA: TGCGCCAGCAGCCAAGAGGGACTAGCGGGAGGCGAGCAGTACTTC
V gene: TRBV20-1; clone size: -; D gene: -; J gene: TRBJ2-7; CDR3 protein: CSAQGGQSYEQYF; CDR3 DNA: TGCAGTGCTCAAGGGGGGCAGAGCTACGAGCAGTACTTC
V gene: TRBV27; clone size: many; D gene: -; J gene: TRBJ2-1; CDR3 protein: CASSLSKAVSTGDEQFF; CDR3 DNA: TGTGCCAGCAGTTTATCTAAGGCCGTGTCAACTGGCGATGAGCAGTTCTTC
V gene: TRBV14; clone size: -; D gene: -; J gene: TRBJ2-1; CDR3 protein: CASSQSINEQFF; CDR3 DNA: TGTGCCAGCAGCCAATCGATTAATGAGCAGTTCTTC
V gene: TRBV7-6; clone size: -; D gene: TRBD2; J gene: TRBJ2-3; CDR3 protein: CASSLVAGVNADTQYF; CDR3 DNA: TGTGCCAGCAGCTTAGTTGCGGGAGTTAATGCAGATACGCAGTATTTT
V gene: TRBV12-3/TRBV12-4; clone size: -; D gene: TRBD2; J gene: TRBJ2-7; CDR3 protein: CASSPSSGGKYEQYF; CDR3 DNA: TGTGCCAGCAGTCCCTCTAGCGGGGGAAAGTACGAGCAGTACTTC
V gene: TRBV7-3; clone size: few; D gene: -; J gene: TRBJ2-3; CDR3 protein: CASSPTSPYSGTDTQYF; CDR3 DNA: TGTGCCAGCAGCCCTACCTCCCCGTACTCCGGTACAGATACGCAGTATTTT
V gene: TRBV7-9; clone size: -; D gene: TRBD2; J gene: TRBJ2-3; CDR3 protein: CASRTSGSTDTQYF; CDR3 DNA: TGTGCCAGCAGGACTAGCGGGAGCACAGATACGCAGTATTTT